One and the same sample provided the 10 T cell receptor beta chains below, sequenced in a study of T cell responses to AZD1222 COVID-19 vaccine (dated by TCRdb to about 2021). Library preparation used the immunoSEQ multiplex PCR assay. TCRdb retrieved this table from immuneACCESS and kept in-frame rearrangements only. Not all clones are present; in checked studies, unresolved V genes account for under half, and no reason is known for the remainder. This sample holds about 150,000 clones; more than 85% were observed only once. Around 3.6% of the sample lies in the top ten. Read against the paper, the sample's time point label means: baseline before first vaccination. The sample was peripheral blood, taken on day 0 of AZD1222 vaccination. The receptors originated from an adult in good health.

The J gene is TRBJ1-2, the V gene TRBV7-2, with TRBD1 matching over 11 bases. V lost 7 bases to trimming and J lost 8 bases; unmatched junction nucleotides: 9. CDR1 is SGHTA and CDR2 is FQGNSA in the germline V gene. The CDR3 runs to 14 residues. CDR3 nucleotide sequence: TGTGCCAGCACCTATTTGGACAGGGGGCAGGGCTACACCTTC. Translated: CASTYLDRGQGYTF.

The chain combines TRBV5-5 with TRBJ1-3, with D maybe TRBD1 (5 bases). This CDR3 is built from 16 residues. CDR1 is SGHKS, CDR2 YYEKEE, per germline (reference sequence). Trimming left V 4 bases short and J 2 bases short, with 16 bases between. The CDR3 region has the DNA TGTGCCAGCAGCGGGGGACGGGCCATGGCTGGAAACACCATATATTTT. Its protein is CASSGGRAMAGNTIYF.

V gene TRBV12-3 or TRBV12-4 combines with J gene TRBJ1-3, with D unresolved. Trimming pared 5 bases from V and 14 bases from J, leaving 13 bases between. The CDR3 runs to 11 residues. Here the CDR3 DNA reads TGTGCCAGCAGTCGAGGACTGGATCTATATTTT. It translates to CASSRGLDLYF.

This chain connects TRBV29-1 to TRBJ1-1; 7 nucleotides agree with TRBD1. CDR1 is SQVTM and CDR2 is ANQGSEA in the germline V gene. The junction had 6 bases not matched to a gene; V was cut back by 7 bases and J by 4 bases. The CDR3 has 12 residues. The CDR3 loop is CSGGNRGTEAFF. DNA for the CDR3: TGCAGCGGGGGCAACAGGGGCACTGAAGCTTTCTTT.

This clone was found once. The chain carries TRBV6-5 and TRBJ2-7; perhaps TRBD1 as D (5 bases). The CDR3 runs to 14 residues. Trimming took off 6 bases at V and 2 bases at J, with 14 bases between the two ends. Germline values: CDR1 MNHEY, CDR2 SVGAGI. CDR3 nucleotides: TGTGCCAGCAGCCCCTCCCAGGGTCCCTACGAGCAGTACTTC. Its translation is CASSPSQGPYEQYF.

The V and J genes are TRBV28 and TRBJ2-7; no firm D call. Germline CDR1 MDHEN, CDR2 SYDVKM. This CDR3 spans 12 amino acids. Trimming removed 7 bases from V and 3 bases from J, with 10 bases in between. This CDR3 is CASTSLGYEQYF. The CDR3 DNA reads as TGTGCCAGCACCTCCTTGGGCTACGAGCAGTACTTC. The full variable domain, completed using reference TRBV28 and TRBJ2-7, is DVKVTQSSRYLVKRTGEKVFLECVQDMDHENMFWYRQDPGLGLRLIYFSYDVKMKEKGDIPEGYSVSREKKERFSLILESASTNQTSMYLCASTSLGYEQYFGPGTRLTVT.

This chain connects TRBV4-3 to TRBJ2-7, with 9 positions matching TRBD2. The CDR3 is 14 amino acids. J was trimmed by 0 bases and V by 4 bases; bases with no gene match: 1. From germline, CDR1 is LGHNA and CDR2 YSLEER. The DNA of the CDR3 is TGCGCCAGCAGCCTAGCGGGAGCCTCCTACGAGCAGTACTTC. Protein sequence: CASSLAGASYEQYF.

This chain joins TRBV5-4 and TRBJ1-1; D unclear. This CDR3 is built from 15 residues. The germline V gene encodes CDR1 SGHNT and CDR2 YYREEE (reference sequence). Trimming removed 0 bases from V and 0 bases from J, with 9 bases in between. CDR3 region: CASSLDLGVNTEAFF. The CDR3 region has the DNA TGTGCCAGCAGCTTGGATCTGGGAGTGAACACTGAAGCTTTCTTT.

The gene calls are TRBV20-1 and TRBJ2-3; D perhaps matches TRBD2 (5 bases). Germline loops: CDR1 DFQATT, CDR2 SNEGSKA (reference sequence). V was pared by 3 bases and J by 3 bases, with 16 bases between. This CDR3 comprises 15 residues. DNA for the CDR3: TGCAGTGCTAGTGAGTCCAGGCGGGCAACAGATACGCAGTATTTT. Protein sequence: CSASESRRATDTQYF.

The V gene is TRBV7-9, the J gene TRBJ1-2; TRBD1 matches 8 bases. Germline loops: CDR1 SEHNR, CDR2 FQNEAQ (reference sequence). The trim removed 3 bases at V and 4 bases at J, leaving 7 bases unmatched. CDR3 length equals 15 residues. CDR3 nucleotides: TGTGCCAGCAGCTTTCCTCGAGACAGGGGCTATGGCTACACCTTC. This encodes CASSFPRDRGYGYTF.